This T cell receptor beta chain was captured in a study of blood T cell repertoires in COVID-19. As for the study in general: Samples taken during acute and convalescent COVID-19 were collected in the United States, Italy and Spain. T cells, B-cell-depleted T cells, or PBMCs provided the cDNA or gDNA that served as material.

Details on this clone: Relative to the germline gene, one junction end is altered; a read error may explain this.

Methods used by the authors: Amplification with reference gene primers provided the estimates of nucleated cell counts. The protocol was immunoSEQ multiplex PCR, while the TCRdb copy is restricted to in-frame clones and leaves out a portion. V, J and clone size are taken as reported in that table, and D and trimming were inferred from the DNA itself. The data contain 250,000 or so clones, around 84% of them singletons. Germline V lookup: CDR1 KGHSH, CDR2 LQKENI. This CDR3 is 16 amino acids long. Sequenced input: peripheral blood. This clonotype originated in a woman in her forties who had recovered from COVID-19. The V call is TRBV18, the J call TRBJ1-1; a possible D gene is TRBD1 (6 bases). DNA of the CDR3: TGTGCCAGCTCGCCACTAGACAGGTTAGGAAACACTGAAGCTTTCTTT. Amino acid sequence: CASSPLDRLGNTEAFF.